The 11 T cell receptor beta chains given below trace back to one sample, sequenced in a study of T cells in Graves' hyperthyroidism and ophthalmopathy. There were TCR beta CDR3 regions amplified from RNA transcripts. An initial round of RT-PCR targeting the TCR CDR3 relied on the HTBI primer set. TCRdb re-called the multiplex PCR reads through MiXCR, storing one row per CDR3 protein. The sample yields about 510,000 distinct CDR3 sequences, 14% seen once. Sequenced sample: blood. The receptors originated from a woman between 40 and 50 years old with Graves' hyperthyroidism.

This clonotype occurred many times. The genes are TRBV28 and TRBJ2-5, with 8 bases that match TRBD1. Germline assignment: CDR1 MDHEN and CDR2 SYDVKM. V was clipped by 4 bases and J by 4 bases; unmatched bases: 8. The CDR3 is made up of 15 amino acids. DNA for the CDR3: TGTGCCAGCAGTTATCGACAGGGGTTTGGAGAGACCCAGTACTTC. Protein: CASSYRQGFGETQYF.

The sample holds many counts of this clonotype. This rearrangement joins TRBV30 to TRBJ2-1; TRBD2 matches at 11 bases. Germline CDR1 GTSNPN, CDR2 SVGIG (reference sequence). CDR3 length equals 18 residues. V was clipped by 1 base and J by 7 bases; unmatched bases: 15. In DNA form, the CDR3 reads TGTGCCTGGAGTGGGGGGTTTAGCGGGAGGGCCCGGGAGAATGAGCAGTTCTTC. As protein: CAWSGGFSGRARENEQFF.

This clonotype was picked up many times. This chain links TRBV6-1 with TRBJ2-3, with D possibly TRBD1 on 6 matching bases. Looked up from germline, CDR1 is MNHNS and CDR2 is SASEGT. The V and J ends lost 6 bases and 2 bases respectively, with 9 bases between them. The CDR3 has 13 amino acids. CDR3 loop: CASRGQLTDTQYF. The CDR3 DNA reads TGTGCCAGCAGAGGACAGCTCACAGATACGCAGTATTTT.

This chain uses TRBV6-5 with TRBJ2-3; 10 bases agree with TRBD2. This CDR3 has 16 residues. Trimming cost V 0 bases and J 5 bases; bases outside gene matches: 5. Germline V gives CDR1 MNHEY, CDR2 SVGAGI. The CDR3 loop reads CASSYSSSGRKDTQYF. CDR3 coding DNA: TGTGCCAGCAGTTACTCATCTAGCGGGAGAAAAGATACGCAGTATTTT.

The chain combines TRBV7-8 with TRBJ1-5, with D unresolved. This CDR3 is built from 16 residues. V was pared by 2 bases and J by 3 bases, with 14 bases between. CDR1 SGHVS and CDR2 FQNEAQ come from the germline V gene. The CDR3 sequence: CASSLTGGQLNQPQHF. The CDR3 coding sequence is TGTGCCAGCAGCTTAACGGGAGGGCAGCTCAATCAGCCCCAGCATTTT. Using reference TRBV7-8 and TRBJ1-5 for the parts outside the CDR3, the full variable domain is GAGVSQSPRYKVAKRGQDVALRCDPISGHVSLFWYQQALGQGPEFLTYFQNEAQLDKSGLPSDRFFAERPEGSVSTLKIQRTQQEDSAVYLCASSLTGGQLNQPQHFGDGTRLSIL.

This clonotype was seen many times. The chain links TRBV28 to TRBJ2-1; the D gene is possibly TRBD1 (6 bases). Per the germline V gene, CDR1 is MDHEN and CDR2 is SYDVKM. V gave up 3 bases and J gave up 5 bases, with 11 bases separating them. This CDR3 has 14 amino acids. CDR3 amino acids: CASSFYTGNNEQFF. The DNA of the CDR3 is TGTGCCAGCAGTTTCTACACAGGGAACAATGAGCAGTTCTTC.

This clonotype was picked up many times. The chain has TRBV5-1 and TRBJ2-3; 8 bases line up with TRBD2. V dropped 4 bases and J dropped 4; count of bases not matched to a gene: 5. The CDR3 consists of 14 residues. CDR1 is SGHRS and CDR2 is YFSETQ in the germline V gene. In nucleotides, the CDR3 is TGCGCCAGCAGCCTAGGACTAGCTTCAGATACGCAGTATTTT. Protein sequence: CASSLGLASDTQYF.

This clonotype was picked up many times. This chain joins TRBV5-1 and TRBJ2-2, with TRBD2 as a possible D gene (6 bases). CDR1 and CDR2 (germline): SGHRS, YFSETQ. V gave up 0 bases and J gave up 6 bases, with 12 bases separating them. The CDR3 extends over 15 amino acids. The CDR3 DNA sequence: TGCGCCAGCAGCTTGGAAGGCCCGGGGGCCGGGGAGCTGTTTTTT. The encoded protein is CASSLEGPGAGELFF. Full variable domain (remainder filled in from reference TRBV5-1 and TRBJ2-2): KAGVTQTPRYLIKTRGQQVTLSCSPISGHRSVSWYQQTPGQGLQFLFEYFSETQRNKGNFPGRFSGRQFSNSRSEMNVSTLELGDSALYLCASSLEGPGAGELFFGEGSRLTVL.

This clonotype has ten or more counts. The V call is TRBV12-5, the J call TRBJ2-1; TRBD1 is a possible D gene (6 bases). In germline, CDR1 is LGHNT, CDR2 FRNRAP. The CDR3 sequence is 14 residues long. Trimming cost V 7 bases and J 3 bases, with 13 bases left between them. CDR3 in DNA: TGTGCTAGTGCCCCCGGCAGGGGCTACAATGAGCAGTTCTTC. This codes for CASAPGRGYNEQFF.

The chain couples TRBV7-3 to TRBJ2-2; tentative D call: TRBD2 (5 bases). The germline V and J ends were trimmed by 1 base and 7 bases, with 7 bases remaining between them. Per the germline V gene, CDR1 is SGHTA and CDR2 is FQGTGA. The CDR3 contains 13 residues. For the CDR3, the DNA is TGTGCCAGCAGCTTAATTACTAGCGGGGAGCTGTTTTTT. It translates to CASSLITSGELFF.

The chain has TRBV12-3 or TRBV12-4 and TRBJ2-4; the D gene is possibly TRBD2 (6 bases). Trimming took 2 bases from V and 0 from J, leaving 8 bases between them. The CDR3 covers 15 residues. CDR3 bases: TGTGCCAGCAGTTTATTCGGGAGAGCCAAAAACATTCAGTACTTC. It encodes CASSLFGRAKNIQYF.